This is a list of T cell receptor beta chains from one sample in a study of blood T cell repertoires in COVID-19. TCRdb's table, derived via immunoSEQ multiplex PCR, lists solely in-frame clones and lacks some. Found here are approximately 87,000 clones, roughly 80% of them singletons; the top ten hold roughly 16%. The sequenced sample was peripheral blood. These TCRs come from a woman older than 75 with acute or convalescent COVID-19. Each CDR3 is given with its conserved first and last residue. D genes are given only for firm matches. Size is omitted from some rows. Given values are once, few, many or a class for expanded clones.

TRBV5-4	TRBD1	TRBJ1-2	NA	TGTGCCAGCAGCCCCTACAGGGGAGGCAACTATGGCTACACCTTC	CASSPYRGGNYGYTF
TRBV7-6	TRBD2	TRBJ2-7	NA	TGTGCCAGCAGCTTATCGGGAGGGAGCTCCTACGAGCAGTACTTC	CASSLSGGSSYEQYF
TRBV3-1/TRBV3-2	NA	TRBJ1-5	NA	TGTGCCAGCAGCCAAGGGACAGACCGCAATCAGCCCCAGCATTTT	CASSQGTDRNQPQHF
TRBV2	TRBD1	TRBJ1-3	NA	TGTGCCAGCAACAGGGGAGTTGGAAACACCATATATTTT	CASNRGVGNTIYF
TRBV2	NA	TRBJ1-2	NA	TGTGCCAGCAGTGAGTTGGCGGGGAGGGGGTCCTATGGCTACACCTTC	CASSELAGRGSYGYTF
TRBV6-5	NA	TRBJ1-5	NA	TGTGCCAGCGCAGGGGAAAAGGGTAGCAATCAGCCCCAGCATTTT	CASAGEKGSNQPQHF
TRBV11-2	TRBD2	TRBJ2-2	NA	TGTGCCAGCAGCCCCGGACTAGCGGGGGTCGCCGGGGAGCTGTTTTTT	CASSPGLAGVAGELFF
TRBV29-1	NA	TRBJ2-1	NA	TGCAGCGCTACGACAGGTGCCTACAATGAGCAGTTCTTC	CSATTGAYNEQFF
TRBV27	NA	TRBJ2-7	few	TGTGCCAGCTTAATGGACATATCTACCTCCTACGAGCAGTACTTC	CASLMDISTSYEQYF
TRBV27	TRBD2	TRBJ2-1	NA	TGTGCCAGCAGCGACCCTAGCGGGGGCCATCTTCGAGCTTACAATGAGCAGTTCTTC	CASSDPSGGHLRAYNEQFF
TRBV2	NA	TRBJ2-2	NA	TGTGCCAGCAGTTACGACAAAGTCCCCGGGGAGCTGTTTTTT	CASSYDKVPGELFF
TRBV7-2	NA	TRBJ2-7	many	TGTGCCAGCAGCCCACGGTCCCATGAGCAGTACTTC	CASSPRSHEQYF
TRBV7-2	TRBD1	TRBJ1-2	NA	TGTGCCAGCAGCCCAGGACAGGGTTATGGCTACACCTTC	CASSPGQGYGYTF
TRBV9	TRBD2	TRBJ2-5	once	TGTGCAAGTACGGGAGGGTCGGGGGAGACCCAGTACTTC	CASTGGSGETQYF
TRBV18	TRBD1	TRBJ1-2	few	TGTGCCAGCTCACCCCCTTCGGTGGTGACAGGGACAGATGGCTACACCTTC	CASSPPSVVTGTDGYTF
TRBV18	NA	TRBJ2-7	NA	TGTGCCAGCTCACCGCCAGGTTACCCCTACGAGCAGTACTTC	CASSPPGYPYEQYF
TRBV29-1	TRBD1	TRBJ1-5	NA	TGCAGCGTGGGGACAGGACGCAATCAGCCCCAGCATTTT	CSVGTGRNQPQHF
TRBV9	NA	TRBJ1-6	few	TGTGCCAGCAGCGAGGGGGTCGATTCACCCCTCCACTTT	CASSEGVDSPLHF
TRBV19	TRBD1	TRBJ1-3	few	TGTGCCAGTAGTCCGGGACAGGGCCTAAGCTCTGGAAACACCATATATTTT	CASSPGQGLSSGNTIYF
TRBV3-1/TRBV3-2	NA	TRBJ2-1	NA	TGTGCCAGCGGGGGGAGGTCCTACAATGAGCAGTTCTTC	CASGGRSYNEQFF
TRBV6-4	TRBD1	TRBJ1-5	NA	TGTGCCATCCTTGGACAGGGGGGACAGCCCCAGCATTTT	CAILGQGGQPQHF
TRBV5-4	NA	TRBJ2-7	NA	TGTGCCAGCAGCTCCCGGACAGCCTACGAGCAGTACTTC	CASSSRTAYEQYF
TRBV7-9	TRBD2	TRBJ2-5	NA	TGTGCCAGCAGCCCTAGCGGGTTGGAGACCCAGTACTTC	CASSPSGLETQYF
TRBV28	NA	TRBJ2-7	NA	TGTGCCCTGAGTGCCGCGGGGCCCTCCTACGAGCAGTACTTC	CALSAAGPSYEQYF
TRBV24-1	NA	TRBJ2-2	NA	TGTGCCACCAGTGATTTATACGGGAACACCGGGGAGCTGTTTTTT	CATSDLYGNTGELFF
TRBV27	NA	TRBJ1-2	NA	TGTGCCAGCAGAACCTGGACAGACAACTATGGCTACACCTTC	CASRTWTDNYGYTF
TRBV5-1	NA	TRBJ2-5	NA	TGCGCCAGCAGCTTGGGGAGGGCGACAGGGTATTTCACGGTTAGAGAGACCCAGTACTTC	CASSLGRATGYFTVRETQYF
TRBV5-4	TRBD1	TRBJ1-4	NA	TGTGCCAGCAGCTGGGACAGGGGTTTTGAAAAACTGTTTTTT	CASSWDRGFEKLFF